Presented here are 23 T cell receptor beta chains from one specimen sequenced in a study of CD8 T cells in Susac syndrome. An amount of RNA that ranged from roughly 0.5 to 1 ug was reverse transcribed with random hexamers. MiXCR, applied by TCRdb to the immunoSEQ multiplex PCR reads, yields one record per CDR3 protein. The table records 150,000 to 200,000 distinct CDR3 sequences, roughly 96% of them present only once. Source material: CD4+ T cells from PBMCs. The receptors were sampled from a human donor with multiple sclerosis.

CDR3 residues: CASRRGGLTDTQYF. CDR3 in DNA: TGTGCCAGCAGGCGGGGGGGCCTCACAGATACGCAGTATTTT. The chain combines TRBV2 with TRBJ2-3, with 9 bases that match TRBD2. This CDR3 spans 14 amino acids. CDR1 and CDR2 from the germline V gene are SNHLY and FYNNEI. V gave up 6 bases and J gave up 2 bases; unmatched junction bases: 3. Based on the CDR3 plus reference TRBV2 and TRBJ2-3, the full variable domain is EPEVTQTPSHQVTQMGQEVILRCVPISNHLYFYWYRQILGQKVEFLVSFYNNEISEKSEIFDDQFSVERPDGSNFTLKIRSTKLEDSAMYFCASRRGGLTDTQYFGPGTRLTVL.

V usage is TRBV6-1 and J usage is TRBJ2-1; D unresolved. This CDR3 spans 13 amino acids. Deletions cut 4 bases from V and 9 bases from J, with 13 bases between. CDR1 is MNHNS, CDR2 SASEGT, per germline. The CDR3 here is CASSVQVWSEQFF. DNA of the CDR3: TGTGCCAGCAGTGTTCAGGTCTGGAGTGAGCAGTTCTTC.

This rearrangement joins TRBV20-1 to TRBJ2-1; 9 bases are shared with TRBD2. Germline trimming cut 8 bases from V and 6 bases from J; bases unmatched to any gene: 11. The CDR3 contains 14 residues. Looked up from germline, CDR1 is DFQATT and CDR2 is SNEGSKA (reference sequence). Here the CDR3 DNA reads TGCAGTCCGCGCGTCGGCGGGAGGGCCAATGAGCAGTTCTTC. This sequence encodes CSPRVGGRANEQFF.

The chain recombines TRBV9 with TRBJ2-3, with D possibly TRBD1 on 5 matching bases. CDR1 and CDR2 from the germline V gene are SGDLS and YYNGEE. V lost 4 bases and J lost 1, with 7 bases in between. CDR3 size: 13 residues. CDR3 amino acids: CASSIQGTDTQYF. The CDR3 nucleotides are TGTGCCAGCAGCATACAGGGCACAGATACGCAGTATTTT.

This sequence joins TRBV5-4 and TRBJ2-1; 10 positions match TRBD2. V trimming: 6 bases; J trimming: 8 bases; junction bases outside the gene matches: 26. The CDR3 length is 20 residues. Germline values: CDR1 SGHNT, CDR2 YYREEE (reference sequence). In DNA, the CDR3 is TGTGCCAGCATCCGCCTCGGCGGAGATTCAGCGGGGGGGAAGTACGATGAGCAGTTCTTC. Protein product: CASIRLGGDSAGGKYDEQFF.

The chain combines TRBV5-1 with TRBJ2-1; tentatively, D is TRBD1 (6 bases). This CDR3 comprises 12 residues. Germline V gene sequence: CDR1 SGHRS, CDR2 YFSETQ. V lost 4 bases and J 5 bases, leaving 7 bases between the germline ends. The CDR3 nucleotides read TGCGCCAGCAGCGGACAGCACAATGAGCAGTTCTTC. Its protein product is CASSGQHNEQFF.

The genes are TRBV15 and TRBJ2-7; 7 positions agree with TRBD2. Germline V gene data show CDR1 as LNHNV and CDR2 as YYDKDF (reference sequence). V lost 0 bases, J lost 2 bases, and 7 bases stayed unmatched. The CDR3 totals 16 residues. This CDR3 is CATSRDRGRGPYEQYF. CDR3 nucleotide sequence: TGTGCCACCAGCAGAGATCGGGGGAGGGGTCCCTACGAGCAGTACTTC. The whole variable domain, filled in from reference TRBV15 and TRBJ2-7, reads DAMVIQNPRYQVTQFGKPVTLSCSQTLNHNVMYWYQQKSSQAPKLLFHYYDKDFNNEADTPDNFQSRRPNTSFCFLDIRSPGLGDTAMYLCATSRDRGRGPYEQYFGPGTRLTVT.

This clonotype was observed once. This chain uses TRBV12-3 or TRBV12-4 with TRBJ2-2, with unresolved D. Trimming shortened V by 5 bases and J by 6 bases, and 13 bases separated the two germline ends. The CDR3 runs to 14 residues. The CDR3 spells CASSPVPGAGELFF. CDR3 coding DNA: TGTGCCAGCAGTCCCGTCCCTGGGGCCGGGGAGCTGTTTTTT.

This chain connects TRBV30 to TRBJ2-3; D is tentatively TRBD1 or TRBD2 (5 bases each). Germline-derived CDR1 and CDR2 are GTSNPN and SVGIG (reference sequence). V dropped 4 bases and J dropped 4 bases, with 15 bases sitting between them. The CDR3 spans 14 residues. Written as DNA, the CDR3 is TGTGCCTGGAAAACAGGCCGGGGCGCAGATACGCAGTATTTT. It yields the protein CAWKTGRGADTQYF.

This clonotype was observed many times. V gene TRBV7-2 combines with J gene TRBJ2-1; D not resolved. The CDR3 consists of 11 residues. V lost 5 bases to trimming and J lost 2 bases, with 1 base between them. The germline gives CDR1 SGHTA, CDR2 FQGNSA. CDR3 sequence reads: CASSPYNEQFF. CDR3 sequence (DNA): TGTGCCAGCAGCCCCTACAATGAGCAGTTCTTC.

This clonotype was picked up one time. DNA for the CDR3: TGTGCTAGTGGTTGGCAAGGACTACAAGAGACCCAGTACTTC. It yields the protein CASGWQGLQETQYF. V usage is TRBV12-5 and J usage is TRBJ2-5, with D possibly matching TRBD2 (6 bases). CDR3 size: 14 residues. Between the trimmed V and J ends, which lost 4 bases and 2 bases, there was a span of 11 bases. The germline V gene has CDR1 LGHNT and CDR2 FRNRAP.

The sample holds one count of this clonotype. J is TRBJ1-1 and V is TRBV5-1, with 11 bases lining up with TRBD1. The CDR3 totals 16 residues. Germline V CDR1 and CDR2: SGHRS, YFSETQ. The J segment lost 5 bases and the V segment lost 2 bases, leaving 8 bases of the junction unmatched. CDR3 sequence (DNA): TGCGCCAGCAGCTTTTGGACAGGGGGCGCCCGGACTGAAGCTTTCTTT. It encodes CASSFWTGGARTEAFF.

The chain is built from TRBV5-1 and TRBJ2-7; 11 bases are shared with TRBD2. Per germline, CDR1 SGHRS and CDR2 YFSETQ. With V trimmed by 4 bases and J by 0 bases, 3 bases remained unmatched. The CDR3 consists of 15 residues. In nucleotides, the CDR3 is TGCGCCAGCAGCGTGACTAGCGGGGTCTCCTACGAGCAGTACTTC. Its translation: CASSVTSGVSYEQYF.

This clonotype has a single count. The chain is built from TRBV7-7 and TRBJ2-5; D is perhaps TRBD1 (5 bases). CDR3 size: 13 residues. Per the germline V gene, CDR1 is SSHAT and CDR2 is FNYEAQ (reference sequence). V was shortened by 6 bases and J by 5 bases, with 13 bases between the two germline ends. CDR3 bases: TGTGCCAGCAGTTCCAGGGTGTGGGAGACCCAGTACTTC. Protein sequence: CASSSRVWETQYF.

The CDR3 sequence: CSAGEGSYGYTF. CDR3 sequence (DNA): TGCAGCGCCGGGGAGGGCTCCTATGGCTACACCTTC. The V gene is TRBV29-1, the J gene TRBJ1-2; D ambiguous. This CDR3 comprises 12 residues. CDR1 and CDR2 from the germline V gene are SQVTM and ANQGSEA. V was cut by 7 bases and J by 4 bases, with 13 bases left in between.

The chain is built from TRBV29-1 and TRBJ2-2; TRBD2 agrees at 11 bases. The ends lost 7 bases at V and 5 bases at J; junction bases unmatched: 9. The CDR3 contains 15 residues. The germline V gene encodes CDR1 SQVTM and CDR2 ANQGSEA. The chain's CDR3 is CSALSGGVVTGELFF. The DNA for the CDR3 is TGCAGCGCTCTTAGCGGGGGGGTCGTTACCGGGGAGCTGTTTTTT.

The chain recombines TRBV10-3 with TRBJ2-1; possibly TRBD1 or TRBD2 for D (5 bases each). Germline CDR1 reads ENHRY; CDR2 reads SYGVKD. V lost 4 bases and J lost 8, with 24 bases in between. There are 17 residues in the CDR3. The CDR3 spells CAISVRDGLERGDEQFF. The DNA of the CDR3 is TGTGCCATCAGTGTACGTGACGGTTTAGAAAGGGGAGATGAGCAGTTCTTC.

The V and J genes are TRBV7-2 and TRBJ1-1, with D possibly matching TRBD1 (6 bases). From germline, CDR1 is SGHTA and CDR2 FQGNSA. The CDR3 covers 16 residues. The V end lost 4 bases, the J end lost 3 bases, and 18 bases lay between the germline ends. The CDR3 sequence is CASSSSYRVSDTEAFF. CDR3 nucleotide sequence: TGTGCCAGCAGCTCGAGTTACAGGGTCAGCGACACTGAAGCTTTCTTT.

This chain links TRBV3-1 with TRBJ2-3; D tentatively fits TRBD1 or TRBD2 (5 bases each). The length of the CDR3 is 12 residues. Per the germline V gene, CDR1 is LGHDT and CDR2 is YNNKEL (reference sequence). Between the trimmed V and J ends, which lost 4 bases and 8 bases, there was a span of 10 bases. CDR3 DNA: TGTGCCAGCAGCCGGCAGGGAGTTACGCAGTATTTT. Its protein product is CASSRQGVTQYF.

This sequence joins TRBV7-9 and TRBJ1-2; perhaps TRBD1 as D (5 bases). The CDR3 spans 13 residues. Trimming left V 3 bases short and J 4 bases short, with 9 bases between. CDR1 and CDR2 from the germline V gene are SEHNR and FQNEAQ (reference sequence). As DNA, the CDR3 is TGTGCCAGCAGCTTCAGGGAGTCCTATGGCTACACCTTC. It is translated as CASSFRESYGYTF. Variable domain in full (rest from reference TRBV7-9 and TRBJ1-2): DTGVSQNPRHKITKRGQNVTFRCDPISEHNRLYWYRQTLGQGPEFLTYFQNEAQLEKSRLLSDRFSAERPKGSFSTLEIQRTEQGDSAMYLCASSFRESYGYTFGSGTRLTVV.

This chain uses TRBV4-2 with TRBJ1-2, with 8 bases aligning to TRBD1. This CDR3 contains 14 residues. The V gene's germline CDR1 is LGHNA and CDR2 YNFKEQ. The trim removed 2 bases at V and 3 bases at J, leaving 2 bases unmatched. The CDR3 sequence: CASSQPGQDYGYTF. The CDR3, as DNA: TGTGCCAGCAGCCAACCGGGACAGGACTATGGCTACACCTTC.

The chain uses TRBV5-4 and TRBJ2-5; tentatively, D is TRBD1 or TRBD2 (5 bases each). CDR3 length equals 13 residues. The V gene lost 4 bases and the J gene lost 8 bases, with 15 bases spanning the gap. CDR1 is SGHNT, CDR2 YYREEE, per germline (reference sequence). Written as DNA, the CDR3 is TGTGCCAGCAGCGTCGGGGCAGGCCCTACCCAGTACTTC. It specifies CASSVGAGPTQYF.

The CDR3 nucleotides are TGTGCCAGCAGCCAAAGGGGCGCGGACACCGGGGAGCTGTTTTTT. Its translation is CASSQRGADTGELFF. The chain is built from TRBV4-2 and TRBJ2-2; TRBD1 might be the D (5 bases). Germline values: CDR1 LGHNA, CDR2 YNFKEQ. The V gene lost 2 bases and the J gene lost 3 bases, with 10 bases spanning the gap. The CDR3 has 15 residues.